This T cell receptor (beta chain) derives from a study of blood T cells in healthy people across ages. Study-level background: Template switching picked up about one barcoded beta molecule for each two T cells. Overall study findings and caveats: Bulk PBMC profiling left naive and antigen-experienced comparisons inconclusive. Naive CD4+ cells and diversity were both higher in long-lived donors than in aged donors. Estimates based on one million T cells were treated as lower bounds.

The use of a sample-barcoded 5' primer and a J-beta primer mix characterized a second PCR of roughly 6 to 11 cycles. TCRdb analysed the 5' RACE reads with MiXCR anew, one entry per CDR3 protein. The sample yields approximately 1.5 million distinct CDR3 sequences, less than 45% seen once. Per the germline V gene, CDR1 is SGHTA and CDR2 is FQGNSA. CDR3 length: 13 residues. The V end was cut by 3 bases, the J end by 9 bases, with 12 bases between. The table lists this clonotype with a few counts. Its target is not known. The chain is built from TRBV7-2 and TRBJ2-1, with D perhaps TRBD1 (5 bases). Specimen: blood. The sequence was collected from a woman aged 18-30 years in good health. CDR3 residues: CASSFQGRGEQFF. The DNA of the CDR3 is TGTGCCAGCAGCTTCCAAGGTAGGGGTGAGCAGTTCTTC.